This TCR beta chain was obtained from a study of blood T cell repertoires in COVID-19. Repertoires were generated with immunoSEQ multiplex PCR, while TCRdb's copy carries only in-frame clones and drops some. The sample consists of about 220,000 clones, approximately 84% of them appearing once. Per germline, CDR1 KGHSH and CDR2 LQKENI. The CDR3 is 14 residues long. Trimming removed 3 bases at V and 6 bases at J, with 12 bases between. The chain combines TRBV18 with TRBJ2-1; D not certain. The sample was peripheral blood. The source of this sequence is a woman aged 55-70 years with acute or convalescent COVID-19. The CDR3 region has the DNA TGTGCCAGCTCACCCAGAGGTGTCAGCAATGAGCAGTTCTTC. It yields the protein CASSPRGVSNEQFF.